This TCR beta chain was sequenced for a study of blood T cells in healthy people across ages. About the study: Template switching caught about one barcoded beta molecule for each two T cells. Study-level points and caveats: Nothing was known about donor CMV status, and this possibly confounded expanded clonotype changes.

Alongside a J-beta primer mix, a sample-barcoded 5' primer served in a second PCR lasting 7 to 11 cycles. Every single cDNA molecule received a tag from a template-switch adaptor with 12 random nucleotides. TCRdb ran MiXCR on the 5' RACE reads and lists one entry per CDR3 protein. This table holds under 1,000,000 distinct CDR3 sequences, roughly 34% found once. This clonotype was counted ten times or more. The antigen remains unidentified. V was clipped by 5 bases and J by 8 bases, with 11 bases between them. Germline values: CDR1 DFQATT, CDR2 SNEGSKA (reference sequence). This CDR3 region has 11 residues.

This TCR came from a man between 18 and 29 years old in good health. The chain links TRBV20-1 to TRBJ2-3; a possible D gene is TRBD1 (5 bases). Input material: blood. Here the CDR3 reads CSALTVATQYF. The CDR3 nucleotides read TGCAGTGCTCTGACAGTTGCTACGCAGTATTTT.